This T cell receptor beta chain was sequenced in a study of blood T cell repertoires in COVID-19. Recovery meant two consecutive negative NP/OP PCR tests, professional clearance, or resolved symptoms. This CDR3 has 17 amino acids. Germline lookup yields CDR1 MGHRA and CDR2 YSYEKL. Germline trimming cut 3 bases from V and 4 bases from J; bases unmatched to any gene: 14. Sequencing was performed with immunoSEQ multiplex PCR; in TCRdb, only in-frame clones are kept and a portion is missing. The data contain fewer than 250,000 clones, 65% to 85% of them singletons. Sequences were obtained from PBMCs or T cells enriched from blood (not recorded which). The source of this sequence is a woman aged 40 to 50 who had recovered from COVID-19. The chain has TRBV4-1 and TRBJ1-1; 7 bases agree with TRBD1. The DNA of the CDR3 is TGCGCCAGCAGCCATGCACCTCGGACAGGATGGGTCACTGAAGCTTTCTTT. Protein product: CASSHAPRTGWVTEAFF.